A selection of T cell receptor beta chains follows, all from one sample in a study of T cell repertoires in cytomegalovirus infection. The antigens these receptors bind are not known. TCRdb re-analysed the reads in MiXCR, keeping a single row per CDR3 protein. The repertoire holds about a million distinct CDR3 sequences, with roughly 30% as singletons. The source was cultured CD8+ T cells from PBMCs, collected from culture after CMV antigen stimulation. The receptors here all came from a human donor in good health (CMV status not recorded). Some clones in this sample may be carry-over from other donors' samples. Each CDR3 is given without its conserved first and last residue.

TRBJ2-3	TRBV6-6	ASSYPSGAATDTQY
TRBJ2-5	TRBV7-9	ASSLASGGQETQY
TRBJ1-4	TRBV27	ASSVGGNEKLF
TRBJ2-1	TRBV29-1	SVEGRLAGGNEQF
TRBJ1-6	TRBV5-1	ASSLFSATGYNSPLH
TRBJ1-1	TRBV7-3	ASSLGAGETTEAF
TRBJ2-3	TRBV7-9	ASSLNPLVADTQY
TRBJ2-1	TRBV4-1	ASSHSGQQF
TRBJ2-1	TRBV20-1	SARSQVRYNEQF
TRBJ2-3	TRBV6-6	ASRLQEEDTQY
TRBJ2-7	TRBV11-1	ASSLRGGLPYEQY
TRBJ2-5	TRBV7-9	ASSTTGGRETQY
TRBJ1-4	TRBV5-6	ASSLEQGMRKLF
TRBJ1-6	TRBV12-3/TRBV12-4	ASSLNSRGHNSPLH
TRBJ1-1	TRBV4-1	ASSQDWATANTEAF
TRBJ2-1	TRBV14	ASSQTTGGKRHEQF
TRBJ2-7	TRBV5-1	ASSWTSGGTYEQY
TRBJ2-1	TRBV7-9	ASSSRTGGNEQF
TRBJ2-4	TRBV7-9	ASSLKAGLAKNIQY
TRBJ1-1	TRBV28	AGSYTGENTEAF
TRBJ2-7	TRBV12-3/TRBV12-4	ASSLASGGFDEQY
TRBJ2-2	TRBV15	ATSRDRGQGTGELF
TRBJ2-7	TRBV7-9	ASSLDRGREQY
TRBJ2-1	TRBV6-2/TRBV6-3	ASTQGSSYNEQF
TRBJ1-1	TRBV10-3	AISYTENMNTEAF
TRBJ1-1	TRBV20-1	SATRTGNDTEAF
TRBJ1-1	TRBV7-2	ASTQWQGPSTEAF
TRBJ1-1	TRBV27	ASSFRRPPEAF
TRBJ2-1	TRBV6-6	ASSYYRGAPENEQF
TRBJ1-2	TRBV7-9	ASSFGQGNNYGYT
TRBJ2-2	TRBV7-9	ASSFSGVAGPHTGELF
TRBJ2-3	TRBV7-2	ASSLGGPDTQY
TRBJ2-3	TRBV6-1	ATETSNTDTQY
TRBJ2-1	TRBV27	ASTPDGNEQF
TRBJ2-1	TRBV2	ASSEKLSSYNEQF
TRBJ2-1	TRBV4-2	ASSQDLGLTRMRGQF
TRBJ2-1	TRBV19	ASSIGGARSSYNEQF
TRBJ2-1	TRBV4-1	ASSQEDSGGPAYNEQF
TRBJ1-2	TRBV19	ASSIGGTAYGYT
TRBJ2-7	TRBV29-1	SASPGLAADYEQY
TRBJ1-5	TRBV7-9	ASSLATELGNQPQH
TRBJ2-2	TRBV5-1	ASSFTDRGNTGELF
TRBJ1-5	TRBV29-1	SVKIEGTGQPQH
TRBJ1-2	TRBV7-2	ASSLSPGGFDYGYT